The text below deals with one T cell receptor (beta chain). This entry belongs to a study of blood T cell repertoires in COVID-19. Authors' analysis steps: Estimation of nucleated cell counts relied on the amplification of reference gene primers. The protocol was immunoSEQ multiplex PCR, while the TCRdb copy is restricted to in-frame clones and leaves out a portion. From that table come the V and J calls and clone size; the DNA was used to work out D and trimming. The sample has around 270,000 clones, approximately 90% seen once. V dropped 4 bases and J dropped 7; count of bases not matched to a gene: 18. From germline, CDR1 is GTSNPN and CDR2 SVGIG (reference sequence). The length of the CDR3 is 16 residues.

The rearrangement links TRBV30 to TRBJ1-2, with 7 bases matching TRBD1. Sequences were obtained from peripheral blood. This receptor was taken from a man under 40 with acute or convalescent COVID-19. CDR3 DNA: TGTGCCTGGACCAACCAGGGGGGCGGACGACATACTGGCTACACCTTC. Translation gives CAWTNQGGGRHTGYTF.